Listed below are T cell receptor beta chains from one sample, sequenced in a study of blood T cell repertoires in COVID-19. Only in-frame clones appear in the TCRdb table, and some are missing; sequencing was by immunoSEQ multiplex PCR. The sample includes 200,000 to 250,000 clones, 82% seen only once; the top ten take around 3.4%. The sample was PBMCs or T cells enriched from blood (not recorded which). All receptors derive from a woman aged 55-75 years who had recovered from COVID-19. The CDR3 runs from the conserved cysteine through the conserved F or W. The D gene is left open where the match is weak. The size of a clone is reported for some rows only, either as once, few or many, or as a class for expanded clones.

clone_size	d_call	v_call	j_call	cdr3_nt	cdr3_aa
.	TRBD1	TRBV11-2	TRBJ1-3	TGTGCCAGCAGTCGACAGGGGTACGGAAACACCATATATTTT	CASSRQGYGNTIYF
.	TRBD1	TRBV3-1/TRBV3-2	TRBJ2-2	TGTGCCAGCAGTCGCACTGGACAGGGGCCGAACACCGGGGAGCTGTTTTTT	CASSRTGQGPNTGELFF
.	.	TRBV29-1	TRBJ2-5	TGCAGCGTTGAAATTTTCGTCAGGGGGGAAGAGACCCAGTACTTC	CSVEIFVRGEETQYF
.	TRBD1	TRBV6-5	TRBJ1-3	TGTGCCAGCAGATACTCGACAGGGGGCTCTGGAAACACCATATATTTT	CASRYSTGGSGNTIYF
.	TRBD1	TRBV5-4	TRBJ2-3	TGTGCCAGCAGCCGGTTAGGGGACAGGGTGACAGATACGCAGTATTTT	CASSRLGDRVTDTQYF
.	.	TRBV6-4	TRBJ2-1	TGTGCCAGCAGTGATCTAGTATACAATGAGCAGTTCTTC	CASSDLVYNEQFF
.	TRBD1	TRBV25-1	TRBJ2-6	TGTGCCAGCAGTGAATACAGGGGGCCGGACGTCCTGACTTTC	CASSEYRGPDVLTF
.	.	TRBV4-3	TRBJ1-5	TGCGCCAGCAGCCAAGACGGAGGGGGCAATCAGCCCCAGCATTTT	CASSQDGGGNQPQHF
few	TRBD1	TRBV19	TRBJ1-2	TGTGCCAGTAGTACTCGCCAGGGGGCGAGTGGCTACACCTTC	CASSTRQGASGYTF
.	TRBD2	TRBV7-2	TRBJ2-1	TGTGCCAGCAGCTTTGCCCCGGGGGGGGCCTCAAAGGAGCAGTTCTTC	CASSFAPGGASKEQFF
few	.	TRBV2	TRBJ1-4	TGTGCCAGCAGTGTGACGGGACTCGAGAATGAAAAACTGTTTTTT	CASSVTGLENEKLFF
.	.	TRBV19	TRBJ1-1	TGTGCCAGTAGTATACCAGGGCTGAACACTGAAGCTTTCTTT	CASSIPGLNTEAFF
once	TRBD1	TRBV7-9	TRBJ1-2	TGTGCCAGCAGCTTGAACAGGGGACCTCTCAATGGCTACACCTTC	CASSLNRGPLNGYTF
once	TRBD1	TRBV9	TRBJ1-2	TGTGCCAGCAGCGCCCGGGACAGGGAGGGATATTTGGGTGGCTACACCTTC	CASSARDREGYLGGYTF
.	.	TRBV27	TRBJ1-6	TGTGCCAGCAGTTGGAGAGGGTTCCCTTCACCCCTCCACTTT	CASSWRGFPSPLHF
.	TRBD2	TRBV5-4	TRBJ2-7	TGTGCCAGCAGCCGGGGACTAGCGGGAGTGGAGCAGTACTTC	CASSRGLAGVEQYF
.	.	TRBV6-2/TRBV6-3	TRBJ1-6	TGTGCCAGCAGTCACAGGGACTCACCCCTCCACTTT	CASSHRDSPLHF
.	TRBD1	TRBV2	TRBJ1-1	TGTGCCAGCATCCGCCGACAGGGGGCGAAGCCTGAAGCTTTCTTT	CASIRRQGAKPEAFF
.	.	TRBV4-2	TRBJ1-1	TGTGCCAGCAGCCAAGTCGGGGACACGGGCACTGAAGCTTTCTTT	CASSQVGDTGTEAFF
.	.	TRBV7-6	TRBJ1-1	TGTGCCAGCAGCTTAGTTACGGGGAACACTGAAGCTTTCTTT	CASSLVTGNTEAFF
.	.	TRBV29-1	TRBJ2-7	TGCAGCGTTCAAGGACAGCAGTGGGAGCAGTACTTC	CSVQGQQWEQYF
.	.	TRBV6-5	TRBJ2-7	TGTGCCAGCAGTTACTCGGCTGGGCAGCGGTCCTACGAGCAGTACTTC	CASSYSAGQRSYEQYF
.	.	TRBV29-1	TRBJ1-5	TGCAGCGTTGAAGGGGTACGCGGTCAGCCCCAGCATTTT	CSVEGVRGQPQHF
once	TRBD1	TRBV5-1	TRBJ1-1	TGCGCCAGCAGCTTGGGGTCCCAGACAGGGCAGGAGGGCACTGAAGCTTTCTTT	CASSLGSQTGQEGTEAFF
.	.	TRBV5-1	TRBJ1-6	TGCGCCAGCAGCCAGGAGGTTGGACAGTATAATTCACCCCTCCACTTT	CASSQEVGQYNSPLHF
.	.	TRBV15	TRBJ1-3	TGTGCCACCAGTTTGAATATCGGCTCTGGAAACACCATATATTTT	CATSLNIGSGNTIYF
.	.	TRBV19	TRBJ2-1	TGTGCCAGTAGTCTTTACAGAGACAATGAGCAGTTCTTC	CASSLYRDNEQFF
few	.	TRBV19	TRBJ1-3	TGTGCCAGTAGTATCGGGGGAATGGGAAACACCATATATTTT	CASSIGGMGNTIYF
.	TRBD2	TRBV2	TRBJ2-7	TGTGCCAGCAGTGCCAGGGAGGGCCATCGCTACGAGCAGTACTTC	CASSAREGHRYEQYF
few	.	TRBV12-3/TRBV12-4	TRBJ1-4	TGTGCCAGCAGTTTCACGGCGGGGGAAAAACTGTTTTTT	CASSFTAGEKLFF
few	.	TRBV18	TRBJ1-5	TGTGCCAGCTCACCAGGGGCTCCTTATAGCAATCAGCCCCAGCATTTT	CASSPGAPYSNQPQHF
.	TRBD1	TRBV6-5	TRBJ1-1	TGTGCCAGCAGTTACCTAGACAGGGGAGGTGGCACTGAAGCTTTCTTT	CASSYLDRGGGTEAFF
few	.	TRBV7-2	TRBJ1-6	TGTGCCAGCAGCCAAGCACGGGGGAATTCACCCCTCCACTTT	CASSQARGNSPLHF
.	.	TRBV2	TRBJ1-1	TGTGCCAGCAGCGCCTGGGGGGGTAGGGCTGAAGCTTTCTTT	CASSAWGGRAEAFF
.	.	TRBV2	TRBJ1-6	TGTGCCAGCAGTGAAAGGACTCATAATTCACCCCTCCACTTT	CASSERTHNSPLHF
.	TRBD2	TRBV11-2	TRBJ2-1	TGTGCCAGCAGCTTAGGGGCTAGCGGGTCCTACAATGAGCAGTTCTTC	CASSLGASGSYNEQFF
.	.	TRBV4-3	TRBJ1-6	TGCGCCAGCAGCCAAGCAAGTGGCAGGTATTCACCCCTCCACTTT	CASSQASGRYSPLHF
.	TRBD1	TRBV5-1	TRBJ2-5	TGCGCCAGCAGTGAGGGACAGGGCAGCAACGTGGGGGAGACCCAGTACTTC	CASSEGQGSNVGETQYF
.	TRBD1	TRBV28	TRBJ1-2	TGTGCCAGCAGGAGGTCACAGGGGGCAAATGGCTACACCTTC	CASRRSQGANGYTF
once	.	TRBV6-5	TRBJ1-6	TGTGCCAGCGGTAGACAGGCTTCCTATAATTCACCCCTCCACTTT	CASGRQASYNSPLHF
once	.	TRBV6-1	TRBJ1-1	TGTGCCAGCAGTGAAGCGGGGGGGGAGTACACTGAAGCTTTCTTT	CASSEAGGEYTEAFF
.	.	TRBV9	TRBJ1-2	TGTGCCAGCAGCGTAGAGGGGAAATCGAACTATGGCTACACCTTC	CASSVEGKSNYGYTF
.	TRBD2	TRBV7-2	TRBJ2-1	TGTGCCAGCAGCTTGGGACTAGCAGTCCCTGAGCAGTTCTTC	CASSLGLAVPEQFF
.	.	TRBV27	TRBJ2-7	TGTGCCAGCAGTCCCCTCGACAGTATCTCCTACGAGCAGTACTTC	CASSPLDSISYEQYF
.	.	TRBV7-9	TRBJ1-1	TGTGCCAGCAGCCCTCCGGGGACTGAAGCTTTCTTT	CASSPPGTEAFF
once	TRBD1	TRBV2	TRBJ1-4	TGTGCCAGCAGTCCGGACAGGGGCGGCGAAAAACTGTTTTTT	CASSPDRGGEKLFF
.	.	TRBV11-2	TRBJ1-1	TGTGCCAGCAGCTTAGGCGGGGCAGGGCTGGCGAGCACTGAAGCTTTCTTT	CASSLGGAGLASTEAFF
.	.	TRBV5-1	TRBJ2-1	TGCGCCAGCAGCCCACGGGAGATATCCTACAATGAGCAGTTCTTC	CASSPREISYNEQFF
.	.	TRBV7-9	TRBJ1-1	TGTGCCAGCAGTGATAATTCTGCCCAGAAGAACACTGAAGCTTTCTTT	CASSDNSAQKNTEAFF
.	.	TRBV6-5	TRBJ1-1	TGTGCCAGCAGTCAGGGTTCGAAGGCTTTCTTT	CASSQGSKAFF
.	TRBD1	TRBV5-1	TRBJ1-5	TGCGCCAGCAGCTTGGAGTCCCCCGACAGGGGGCTTCAGCCCCAGCATTTT	CASSLESPDRGLQPQHF
.	.	TRBV7-8	TRBJ1-5	TGTGCCAGCAGCTTAGGGCCGGCAGGCAGTCAGCCCCAGCATTTT	CASSLGPAGSQPQHF
.	.	TRBV7-9	TRBJ1-1	TGTGCCAGCAGCCCACGGACAGCAGTCGACACTGAAGCTTTCTTT	CASSPRTAVDTEAFF
.	.	TRBV6-1	TRBJ2-2	TGTGCCAGCAGTGAGGGGCTAGTCGCTACCGGGGAGCTGTTTTTT	CASSEGLVATGELFF
once	TRBD1	TRBV5-1	TRBJ1-3	TGCGCCAGCAGCCCGGAAATTTTTCAGGGGGCTGGAAACACCATATATTTT	CASSPEIFQGAGNTIYF